One sample yielded the 21 T cell receptor beta chains listed below, sequenced in a study of vaccination and CD4 T cells after COVID-19. The treatment is: approximately 9-day PBMC culture with coronavirus spike peptide pools or control peptides (ViraFEST assay). Their recognized antigens are unknown. Oncomine TCR Beta short-read sequencing was applied to DNA from cultured CD4+ T cells. TCRdb analysed the PCR reads with MiXCR anew, one entry per CDR3 protein. The sample includes over 10,000 distinct CDR3 sequences, less than 80% of them seen just once. What was sequenced was CD4+ T cells from blood, cultured in vitro. Source of these receptors: a human donor who had recovered from COVID-19.

The genes are TRBV20-1 and TRBJ2-2, with TRBD2 matching over 7 bases. Per germline, CDR1 DFQATT and CDR2 SNEGSKA (reference sequence). CDR3 length: 15 amino acids. J lost 0 bases, V lost 6 bases, and 7 bases had no gene match. CDR3 DNA sequence: TGCAGTGCCCCCAAGGGAGGGCCGAACACCGGGGAGCTGTTTTTT. Encoded protein: CSAPKGGPNTGELFF.

The chain recombines TRBV14 with TRBJ1-2; 9 bases are shared with TRBD1. Germline CDR1 is SGHDN and CDR2 is FVKESK. J was trimmed by 4 bases and V by 4 bases; bases with no gene match: 7. The CDR3 is 15 residues long. Here the CDR3 DNA reads TGTGCCAGCAGCCCTTCCGGGACAGGGTCCTATGGCTACACCTTC. Amino acids: CASSPSGTGSYGYTF.

The gene calls are TRBV27 and TRBJ2-7; D is unresolved. The germline V gene encodes CDR1 MNHEY and CDR2 SMNVEV (reference sequence). The CDR3 is 14 amino acids. Trimming removed 4 bases at V and 0 bases at J, with 10 bases between. This CDR3 reads CASSSDRGSYEQYF. The CDR3 DNA sequence: TGTGCCAGCAGTTCCGATCGCGGCTCCTACGAGCAGTACTTC.

The genes are TRBV7-2 and TRBJ2-7; 9 nucleotides agree with TRBD2. The CDR3 covers 18 residues. Germline V CDR1 and CDR2: SGHTA, FQGNSA. The V and J ends lost 5 bases and 2 bases, in that order; junction bases with no gene match: 16. The CDR3 bases are TGTGCCAGCAGCCCCAGGGGGGCCATAGCGGGAGCCCCCTACGAGCAGTACTTC. Protein product: CASSPRGAIAGAPYEQYF. Looking up the rest from reference TRBV7-2 and TRBJ2-7 gives the full variable domain: GAGVSQSPSNKVTEKGKDVELRCDPISGHTALYWYRQSLGQGLEFLIYFQGNSAPDKSGLPSDRFSAERTGGSVSTLTIQRTQQEDSAVYLCASSPRGAIAGAPYEQYFGPGTRLTVT.

The chain uses TRBV27 and TRBJ1-2; D may be TRBD1 (6 bases). The CDR3 covers 13 residues. Looked up from germline, CDR1 is MNHEY and CDR2 is SMNVEV (reference sequence). V lost 5 bases to trimming and J lost 6 bases, with 13 bases between them. In DNA form, the CDR3 reads TGTGCCAGCAGTCTCGCCGGGACAAATGGCTACACCTTC. Its protein is CASSLAGTNGYTF.

J is TRBJ1-5 and V is TRBV7-6; possible D gene TRBD1, 5 bases. The CDR3 runs to 13 residues. V gave up 0 bases and J gave up 5 bases, with 5 bases separating them. Germline CDR1 and CDR2: SGHVS and FNYEAQ. CDR3 residues: CASSLAGDQPQHF. In DNA form, the CDR3 reads TGTGCCAGCAGCTTAGCAGGGGATCAGCCCCAGCATTTT. The variable domain in full, with the rest retrieved from reference TRBV7-6 and TRBJ1-5, is GAGVSQSPRYKVTKRGQDVALRCDPISGHVSLYWYRQALGQGPEFLTYFNYEAQQDKSGLPNDRFSAERPEGSISTLTIQRTEQRDSAMYRCASSLAGDQPQHFGDGTRLSIL.

V is TRBV5-4 and J is TRBJ1-6, with D tentatively TRBD1 (6 bases). Trimming took 3 bases from V and 3 from J, leaving 13 bases between them. Germline assignment: CDR1 SGHNT and CDR2 YYREEE (reference sequence). The CDR3 consists of 16 residues. CDR3 DNA: TGTGCCAGCAGCTCAACAGGGAAGGGCTATAATTCACCCCTCCACTTT. It codes for CASSSTGKGYNSPLHF.

V is TRBV7-3 and J is TRBJ1-2; maybe TRBD1 (5 bases). The CDR3 totals 14 residues. Germline CDR1 SGHTA, CDR2 FQGTGA. V shed 5 bases and J shed 8 bases, with 18 bases lying between them. Here the CDR3 reads CASSPVGGDSGYTF. The CDR3, as DNA: TGTGCCAGCAGCCCCGTTGGAGGGGATTCCGGCTACACCTTC.

The CDR3 DNA sequence: TGTGCCAGTACGTCGCTGGGGGGGGCCGGGGAGCTGTTTTTT. Translation: CASTSLGGAGELFF. This chain uses TRBV6-2 or TRBV6-3 with TRBJ2-2; 7 bases are shared with TRBD2. Germline CDR1 MNHEY, CDR2 SVGEGT. The J segment lost 6 bases and the V segment lost 9 bases, leaving 10 bases of the junction unmatched. The CDR3 is 14 amino acids.

V usage is TRBV6-5 and J usage is TRBJ2-7, with TRBD1 matching 10 bases. From germline, CDR1 is MNHEY and CDR2 SVGAGI. The CDR3 length is 15 residues. With 4 bases clipped from V and 5 bases from J, the junction kept 8 bases outside the gene matches. For the CDR3, the DNA is TGTGCCAGCAGTTCTAGGGACAGGGGTATCCACGAGCAGTACTTC. The encoded protein is CASSSRDRGIHEQYF.

The chain uses TRBV20-1 and TRBJ1-5, with D tentatively TRBD1 (5 bases). Looked up from germline, CDR1 is DFQATT and CDR2 is SNEGSKA (reference sequence). This CDR3 contains 13 residues. Trimming shortened V by 3 bases and J by 6 bases, and 12 bases separated the two germline ends. CDR3 bases: TGCAGTGCTAGTTGGGGTGGGGCTCAGCCCCAGCATTTT. This codes for CSASWGGAQPQHF.

The gene calls are TRBV4-3 and TRBJ1-2; D remains unclear. V lost 0 bases, J lost 4 bases, and 6 bases lay in between. This CDR3 contains 13 residues. CDR1 is LGHNA, CDR2 YSLEER, per germline. In nucleotides, the CDR3 is TGCGCCAGCAGCCAAGAAGGTCTCTATGGCTACACCTTC. This encodes CASSQEGLYGYTF.

This clonotype was counted only a few times. The chain couples TRBV20-1 to TRBJ1-5; D is unresolved. Trimming left V 1 base short and J 7 bases short, with 14 bases between. The V gene's germline CDR1 is DFQATT and CDR2 SNEGSKA (reference sequence). This CDR3 comprises 14 residues. CDR3 sequence: CSARVGASEQPQHF. The CDR3 DNA is TGCAGTGCTAGAGTCGGAGCCTCGGAACAGCCCCAGCATTTT.

This clonotype came up a few times. The chain uses TRBV27 and TRBJ2-5, with TRBD2 matching over 14 bases. The CDR3 contains 15 residues. Germline V gene data show CDR1 as MNHEY and CDR2 as SMNVEV (reference sequence). V shed 7 bases, J shed 5 bases, and the junction held 6 bases outside the gene matches. CDR3 sequence (DNA): TGTGCCAGCACGACTAGCGGGAGGGCCGTGGAGACCCAGTACTTC. Translated, it gives CASTTSGRAVETQYF.

V is TRBV27 and J is TRBJ2-3; TRBD2 matches at 10 bases. Germline CDR1 reads MNHEY; CDR2 reads SMNVEV (reference sequence). The CDR3 has 15 residues. Trimming cost V 4 bases and J 4 bases; bases outside gene matches: 5. The CDR3 bases are TGTGCCAGCAGTTCCCTAGCGGGAGTATCAGATACGCAGTATTTT. It codes for CASSSLAGVSDTQYF.

The sample holds a few counts of this clonotype. The chain is built from TRBV7-2 and TRBJ1-5; D perhaps matches TRBD1 (5 bases). Per the germline V gene, CDR1 is SGHTA and CDR2 is FQGNSA. Trimming shortened V by 5 bases and J by 6 bases, and 11 bases separated the two germline ends. This CDR3 is built from 13 residues. CDR3 coding DNA: TGTGCCAGCAGCAAAGATCAGGGTCAGCCCCAGCATTTT. This gives the protein CASSKDQGQPQHF.

The chain recombines TRBV28 with TRBJ1-2, with D possibly matching TRBD1 (5 bases). This CDR3 is 14 amino acids long. Germline V gene data show CDR1 as MDHEN and CDR2 as SYDVKM. Trimming removed 7 bases from V and 5 bases from J, with 17 bases in between. The CDR3 DNA reads TGTGCCAGCATCAGACTTGACAGACCATATGGCTACACCTTC. This translates into CASIRLDRPYGYTF.

V is TRBV6-5 and J is TRBJ1-1; perhaps TRBD1 as D (5 bases). Trimming shortened V by 2 bases and J by 10 bases, and 14 bases separated the two germline ends. In germline, CDR1 is MNHEY, CDR2 SVGAGI. The CDR3 loop spans 13 amino acids. The CDR3 protein is CASSYETDSLAFF. The CDR3 DNA reads as TGTGCCAGCAGTTACGAGACAGACAGTCTAGCTTTCTTT.

V is TRBV28 and J is TRBJ1-6, with D unresolved. The CDR3 is made up of 12 amino acids. V shed 7 bases and J shed 8 bases, with 9 bases lying between them. Per the germline V gene, CDR1 is MDHEN and CDR2 is SYDVKM. CDR3 sequence: CASTTSHSPLHF. The CDR3 DNA reads TGTGCCAGCACCACCTCCCATTCACCCCTCCACTTT.

The chain combines TRBV7-8 with TRBJ1-5; possibly TRBD1 for D (5 bases). The CDR3 length is 15 residues. Germline CDR1 reads SGHVS; CDR2 reads FQNEAQ. V lost 0 bases and J 2 bases, leaving 8 bases between the germline ends. CDR3 protein: CASSLARVGNQPQHF. CDR3 DNA sequence: TGTGCCAGCAGCTTAGCCAGGGTAGGCAATCAGCCCCAGCATTTT.

CDR3 sequence reads: CSARRGSPGETQYF. The DNA of the CDR3 is TGCAGTGCTAGACGGGGCAGTCCCGGGGAGACCCAGTACTTC. The chain links TRBV20-1 to TRBJ2-5; either TRBD1 or TRBD2 may supply D (5 bases each). The CDR3 covers 14 residues. Trimming pared 2 bases from V and 5 bases from J, leaving 15 bases between. CDR1 and CDR2 (germline): DFQATT, SNEGSKA (reference sequence).